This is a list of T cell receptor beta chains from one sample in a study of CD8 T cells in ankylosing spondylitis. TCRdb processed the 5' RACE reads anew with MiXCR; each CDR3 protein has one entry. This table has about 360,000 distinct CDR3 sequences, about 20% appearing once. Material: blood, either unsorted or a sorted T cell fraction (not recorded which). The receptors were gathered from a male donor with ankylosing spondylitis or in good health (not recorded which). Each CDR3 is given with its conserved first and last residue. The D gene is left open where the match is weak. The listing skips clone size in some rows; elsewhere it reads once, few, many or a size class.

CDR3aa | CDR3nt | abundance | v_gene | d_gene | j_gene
CASSQDHRGYGEQYF | TGTGCCAGCAGCCAAGATCATAGAGGCTATGGCGAGCAGTACTTC | - | TRBV3-1 | - | TRBJ2-7
CASSWVLVQGTYNEQFF | TGTGCCAGCAGTTGGGTTCTGGTACAGGGAACCTACAATGAGCAGTTCTTC | - | TRBV28 | - | TRBJ2-1
CASSMTTGLESGANVLTF | TGTGCCAGCAGCATGACGACAGGGCTCGAGTCTGGGGCCAACGTCCTGACTTTC | - | TRBV7-8 | TRBD1 | TRBJ2-6
CASSQDAGQGYQETQYF | TGTGCCAGCAGCCAAGACGCGGGCCAGGGGTACCAAGAGACCCAGTACTTC | - | TRBV4-2 | - | TRBJ2-5
CASSSGTFLAKNIQYF | TGTGCCAGCAGCTCCGGGACTTTCCTAGCCAAAAACATTCAGTACTTC | few | TRBV11-2 | - | TRBJ2-4
CASSFTGTIIHYGYTF | TGTGCCAGCAGTTTTACCGGGACAATAATTCACTATGGCTACACCTTC | few | TRBV12-3/TRBV12-4 | - | TRBJ1-2
CAWRGDTGERFF | TGTGCCTGGAGGGGAGACACCGGGGAGCGGTTTTTT | - | TRBV30 | - | TRBJ2-2
CASSEAGTPRGDTQYF | TGTGCCAGCAGCGAGGCTGGGACCCCGAGGGGAGATACGCAGTATTTT | - | TRBV11-2 | - | TRBJ2-3
CASSLKRGNEQFF | TGTGCTAGCAGCTTGAAGCGAGGCAATGAGCAGTTCTTC | few | TRBV7-7 | - | TRBJ2-1
CASSSESGTGPYEQYF | TGTGCCAGCAGCTCCGAGTCCGGGACAGGGCCCTACGAGCAGTACTTC | few | TRBV7-9 | TRBD1 | TRBJ2-7
CASSLRATEAFF | TGTGCCAGCAGCTTGAGGGCGACTGAAGCTTTCTTT | few | TRBV5-6 | - | TRBJ1-1
CASSPFLAGGTDTQYF | TGTGCCAGCAGTCCCTTCCTAGCAGGGGGGACAGATACGCAGTATTTT | - | TRBV12-3/TRBV12-4 | - | TRBJ2-3
CALSRGQGVNEQFF | TGTGCCCTGAGTCGAGGACAGGGGGTGAATGAGCAGTTCTTC | few | TRBV30 | TRBD1 | TRBJ2-1
CASSQWGQPYEQYF | TGCGCCAGCAGCCAGTGGGGACAGCCCTACGAGCAGTACTTC | - | TRBV4-1 | TRBD1 | TRBJ2-7
CASTLDPRTNTGELFF | TGTGCCAGCACCTTGGACCCGAGAACGAACACCGGGGAGCTGTTTTTT | few | TRBV7-9 | - | TRBJ2-2
CASSLGWGTDTQYF | TGTGCCAGCAGCTTGGGATGGGGCACAGATACGCAGTATTTT | - | TRBV5-6 | - | TRBJ2-3
CASSAGLAGSYEQYF | TGTGCCAGCAGCGCGGGACTAGCGGGGAGCTACGAGCAGTACTTC | few | TRBV7-9 | TRBD2 | TRBJ2-7
CAKPCRADVRRCTDTQYF | TGTGCCAAGCCTTGTAGGGCAGACGTTCGGAGGTGCACAGATACGCAGTATTTT | few | TRBV25-1 | - | TRBJ2-3
CASSPPRGNEQFF | TGTGCCAGCAGCCCGCCGAGGGGGAATGAGCAGTTCTTC | few | TRBV7-9 | - | TRBJ2-1
CASSPRVGQIPDTQYF | TGTGCCAGCTCACCACGGGTCGGACAGATCCCAGATACGCAGTATTTT | - | TRBV18 | - | TRBJ2-3
CASSETRTGQAGELFF | TGTGCCAGCAGTGAAACCCGGACAGGGCAGGCCGGGGAGCTGTTTTTT | few | TRBV2 | TRBD1 | TRBJ2-2
CASSFPGGSYNEQFF | TGTGCCAGCAGCTTCCCCGGAGGCTCCTACAATGAGCAGTTCTTC | few | TRBV7-9 | - | TRBJ2-1
CATSVGGRYEQYF | TGTGCCACCTCTGTCGGCGGGCGCTACGAGCAGTACTTC | few | TRBV12-3/TRBV12-4 | - | TRBJ2-7
CASSDEPFRQTGELFF | TGTGCCAGCAGCGACGAACCATTCCGACAGACCGGGGAGCTGTTTTTT | once | TRBV6-1 | - | TRBJ2-2
CASSKARLETYEQYF | TGTGCCAGCAGCAAAGCGCGGCTTGAGACCTACGAGCAGTACTTC | - | TRBV12-3/TRBV12-4 | - | TRBJ2-7
CASSFLVADPWEQYF | TGTGCCAGCAGTTTTCTAGTAGCGGACCCATGGGAGCAGTACTTC | few | TRBV12-3/TRBV12-4 | - | TRBJ2-7
CASSPSPLAGGPYNEQFF | TGTGCCAGCAGCCCATCCCCCCTAGCGGGGGGCCCTTACAATGAGCAGTTCTTC | few | TRBV12-3/TRBV12-4 | TRBD2 | TRBJ2-1
CSVSGGTSYEQYF | TGCAGCGTTAGCGGGGGAACCTCCTACGAGCAGTACTTC | - | TRBV29-1 | TRBD2 | TRBJ2-7
CASSLFVLAGSPYNEQFF | TGTGCCAGCAGCTTATTTGTACTAGCGGGGTCTCCCTACAATGAGCAGTTCTTC | - | TRBV7-3 | TRBD2 | TRBJ2-1
CASSYGGGPPNEQFF | TGTGCCAGCAGTTACGGCGGGGGCCCACCCAATGAGCAGTTCTTC | - | TRBV6-2/TRBV6-3 | - | TRBJ2-1
CASSYSRDTDTQYF | TGTGCCAGCAGTTACTCGAGGGACACAGATACGCAGTATTTT | few | TRBV6-5 | - | TRBJ2-3
CASSLGGSKETQYF | TGTGCCAGCAGCTTAGGAGGGAGCAAGGAGACCCAGTACTTC | few | TRBV7-9 | - | TRBJ2-5
CASSPQGGNGELFF | TGTGCCAGCAGTCCACAGGGGGGCAACGGGGAGCTGTTTTTT | few | TRBV12-3/TRBV12-4 | TRBD1 | TRBJ2-2
CASSQGTGEQYF | TGCGCCAGCAGCCAAGGGACAGGCGAGCAGTACTTC | many | TRBV7-6 | TRBD1 | TRBJ2-7
CATSDVYGGQETQYF | TGTGCCACCAGTGATGTTTATGGGGGTCAGGAGACCCAGTACTTC | - | TRBV24-1 | - | TRBJ2-5
CSARVRAGGDTQYF | TGCAGTGCTAGAGTTCGGGCGGGGGGAGATACGCAGTATTTT | few | TRBV20-1 | TRBD2 | TRBJ2-3
CASSLGRGGPYEQYF | TGTGCCAGCAGCTTAGGACGGGGCGGCCCCTACGAGCAGTACTTC | - | TRBV11-2 | - | TRBJ2-7
CASSPPLVRPDTQYF | TGTGCCAGCAGTCCCCCCCTTGTACGTCCAGATACGCAGTATTTT | few | TRBV12-3/TRBV12-4 | - | TRBJ2-3
CASSERFWDTQYF | TGTGCCAGCAGCGAGCGCTTTTGGGATACGCAGTATTTT | few | TRBV11-2 | - | TRBJ2-3
CSARHRVYEQYF | TGCAGTGCTAGACACAGGGTATACGAGCAGTACTTC | - | TRBV20-1 | - | TRBJ2-7
CASSLASGGAGDTQYF | TGTGCCAGCAGCTTAGCTAGCGGGGGGGCCGGAGATACGCAGTATTTT | few | TRBV7-2 | TRBD2 | TRBJ2-3